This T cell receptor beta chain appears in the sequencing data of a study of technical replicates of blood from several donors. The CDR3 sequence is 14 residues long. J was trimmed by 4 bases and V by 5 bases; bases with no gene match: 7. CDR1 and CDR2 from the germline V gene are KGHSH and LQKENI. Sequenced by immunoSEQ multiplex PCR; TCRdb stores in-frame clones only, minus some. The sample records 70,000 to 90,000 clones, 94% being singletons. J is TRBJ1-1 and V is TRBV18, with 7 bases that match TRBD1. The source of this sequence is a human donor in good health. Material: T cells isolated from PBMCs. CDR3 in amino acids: CASSELDRATEAFF. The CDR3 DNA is TGTGCCAGCTCAGAACTTGACAGGGCCACTGAAGCTTTCTTT.